Listed below are T cell receptor beta chains from one sample, sequenced in a study of cytomegalovirus exposure and HLA in healthy donors. Data came from immunoSEQ multiplex PCR; TCRdb stores just in-frame clones and leaves some out. The sample records over 150,000 clones, 70% to 90% being singletons. What was sequenced was PBMCs. These receptors came from a woman aged 25 to 45 in good health and CMV-seropositive. Each CDR3 is given with its conserved first and last residue. D genes are given only for firm matches. Clone size is stated in some rows and not others, as once, few, many or a class when expanded.

CDR3 protein | CDR3 DNA | clone size | D gene | J gene | V gene
CAISEDTAGYTF | TGTGCCATCAGTGAAGATACAGCCGGCTACACCTTC | - | - | TRBJ1-2 | TRBV10-3
CASSALGGNSPLHF | TGTGCCAGCAGCGCCCTTGGGGGGAATTCACCCCTCCACTTT | few | - | TRBJ1-6 | TRBV9
CASSPRDSNYGYTF | TGTGCCAGCAGCCCCCGGGACAGCAACTATGGCTACACCTTC | - | TRBD1 | TRBJ1-2 | TRBV11-1
CASSLQGAREQYF | TGCGCCAGCAGCCTTCAGGGGGCGAGGGAGCAGTACTTC | - | TRBD1 | TRBJ2-7 | TRBV5-1
CASSPQWGDTEAFF | TGTGCCAGCAGCCCCCAGTGGGGGGACACTGAAGCTTTCTTT | - | - | TRBJ1-1 | TRBV7-2
CASSPDGVLGYTF | TGTGCCAGCAGCCCCGACGGGGTTTTGGGCTACACCTTC | - | - | TRBJ1-2 | TRBV6-1
CASSPWTAGNQPQHF | TGTGCCAGCAGTCCGTGGACAGCGGGCAATCAGCCCCAGCATTTT | - | - | TRBJ1-5 | TRBV28
CAISPQQGTNEKLFF | TGTGCCATCAGCCCCCAACAGGGGACTAATGAAAAACTGTTTTTT | - | TRBD1 | TRBJ1-4 | TRBV10-3
CASSQTPGNTIYF | TGTGCCAGCAGTCAGACACCTGGAAACACCATATATTTT | - | - | TRBJ1-3 | TRBV28
CASSFSGVNEKLFF | TGTGCCAGCAGCTTTTCAGGGGTTAATGAAAAACTGTTTTTT | - | - | TRBJ1-4 | TRBV5-6
CASSFLREAGNTIYF | TGTGCCAGCAGTTTTCTCAGGGAGGCAGGAAACACCATATATTTT | - | - | TRBJ1-3 | TRBV28
CASRARQGLGAFF | TGTGCCAGCAGAGCTAGACAGGGGCTGGGAGCTTTCTTT | few | TRBD1 | TRBJ1-1 | TRBV6-6
CASSLSPGTGGGDTQYF | TGCGCCAGCAGCCTCTCCCCCGGGACAGGGGGGGGAGATACGCAGTATTTT | - | TRBD1 | TRBJ2-3 | TRBV5-1
CASSLYIGGEQYF | TGTGCCAGCAGCCTATATATAGGGGGCGAGCAGTACTTC | - | - | TRBJ2-7 | TRBV27
CASSGLQGRQEKLFF | TGCGCCAGCAGTGGATTACAGGGGAGGCAGGAAAAACTGTTTTTT | - | TRBD1 | TRBJ1-4 | TRBV10-2
CASSLALAVAKNIQYF | TGTGCCAGCAGCTTAGCGCTGGCAGTAGCCAAAAACATTCAGTACTTC | few | - | TRBJ2-4 | TRBV7-9
CASSHPGLAGGLPDTQYF | TGTGCCAGCAGCCACCCGGGACTAGCGGGGGGGCTTCCAGATACGCAGTATTTT | - | TRBD2 | TRBJ2-3 | TRBV13
CASSLNANSEAFF | TGTGCCAGCAGCTTAAATGCTAACTCTGAAGCTTTCTTT | few | - | TRBJ1-1 | TRBV11-2
CASSTGTSGGVLSAQYF | TGTGCCAGCAGCACCGGGACTAGCGGGGGGGTTTTAAGCGCGCAGTATTTT | once | TRBD2 | TRBJ2-3 | TRBV5-6
CASLAMSTDTQYF | TGTGCCAGCCTAGCGATGAGCACAGATACGCAGTATTTT | - | - | TRBJ2-3 | TRBV19
CASSFQGYYGYTF | TGTGCCAGCAGTTTTCAGGGGTACTATGGCTACACCTTC | - | - | TRBJ1-2 | TRBV27
CASRLPLGQGNTEAFF | TGTGCCAGCAGGCTACCTTTGGGCCAGGGTAACACTGAAGCTTTCTTT | once | - | TRBJ1-1 | TRBV7-9
CASKRDRGISNQPQHF | TGTGCCAGTAAACGGGACAGGGGTATCAGCAATCAGCCCCAGCATTTT | - | TRBD1 | TRBJ1-5 | TRBV19
CASSPDRGIRGYTF | TGTGCCAGCAGCCCTGACAGGGGTATAAGAGGCTACACCTTC | - | TRBD1 | TRBJ1-2 | TRBV13
CASSLGQDNQPQHF | TGTGCCAGCAGCTTGGGACAGGACAATCAGCCCCAGCATTTT | - | - | TRBJ1-5 | TRBV5-6
CASSSTGTLSTDTQYF | TGTGCCAGCAGCTCGACCGGGACTCTTAGCACAGATACGCAGTATTTT | - | - | TRBJ2-3 | TRBV5-6
CASSRLAGETYEQYF | TGTGCCAGCAGCCGATTAGCGGGGGAGACCTACGAGCAGTACTTC | - | TRBD2 | TRBJ2-7 | TRBV7-2
CASRVAPGAEAFF | TGTGCCAGTAGAGTAGCCCCCGGGGCTGAAGCTTTCTTT | - | - | TRBJ1-1 | TRBV19
CASSLASDVRDTEAFF | TGTGCCAGCAGTCTGGCGTCAGATGTACGGGACACTGAAGCTTTCTTT | once | - | TRBJ1-1 | TRBV5-8
CVTRRRFQDTEAFF | TGTGTGACGCGACGGAGGTTTCAGGACACTGAAGCTTTCTTT | - | - | TRBJ1-1 | TRBV7-9
CASSPYSGYSYEQYF | TGCGCCAGCAGCCCCTATAGCGGGTACTCCTACGAGCAGTACTTC | - | TRBD2 | TRBJ2-7 | TRBV5-1
CASTNRGQPYEQYF | TGCGCCAGCACTAACAGGGGACAGCCGTACGAGCAGTACTTC | - | TRBD1 | TRBJ2-7 | TRBV5-1
CASSIHSSGQETQYF | TGTGCCAGCAGCATCCACTCTAGTGGCCAAGAGACCCAGTACTTC | once | - | TRBJ2-5 | TRBV9
CASSLWGRGRQETQYF | TGTGCCAGCAGTTTATGGGGCAGGGGTAGGCAAGAGACCCAGTACTTC | - | - | TRBJ2-5 | TRBV28
CASSLRLAVDNEQFF | TGTGCCAGCAGCTTACGACTAGCGGTTGACAATGAGCAGTTCTTC | - | TRBD2 | TRBJ2-1 | TRBV7-9
CATSRDEGWGTDTQYF | TGTGCCACCAGCAGAGATGAGGGATGGGGCACAGATACGCAGTATTTT | - | - | TRBJ2-3 | TRBV15
CASGLGTLNEKLFF | TGTGCTAGTGGTTTGGGGACACTGAATGAAAAACTGTTTTTT | - | - | TRBJ1-4 | TRBV12-5
CASSLRQLSSYEQYF | TGTGCCAGCAGTTTACGACAGCTCAGCTCCTACGAGCAGTACTTC | - | - | TRBJ2-7 | TRBV28
CASREQGEKLFF | TGTGCCAGTCGAGAACAGGGGGAAAAACTGTTTTTT | once | TRBD1 | TRBJ1-4 | TRBV6-6
CASSGFGVSWNEQFF | TGTGCCAGCAGCGGGTTCGGGGTCTCATGGAATGAGCAGTTCTTC | - | - | TRBJ2-1 | TRBV9
CASSPQGSTEAFF | TGTGCCAGCAGCCCACAGGGGAGCACTGAAGCTTTCTTT | - | - | TRBJ1-1 | TRBV21-1
CASSLARDRRYEQYF | TGTGCCAGCAGTTTAGCTCGGGACAGACGCTACGAGCAGTACTTC | - | TRBD1 | TRBJ2-7 | TRBV27
CASRKGQQSGNTIYF | TGTGCCAGCAGAAAGGGACAGCAGTCTGGAAACACCATATATTTT | - | TRBD1 | TRBJ1-3 | TRBV11-2